The 21 T cell receptor beta chains presented below share a single source sample, sequenced in a study of T-cell reconstitution after alpha-beta-depleted transplantation in children. For TCRbeta, the library was prepared with unique molecular identifiers. TCRdb used MiXCR to reprocess the PCR reads, holding one entry per CDR3 protein. The sample includes 200,000 to 250,000 distinct CDR3 sequences, approximately 10% of them seen just once. The input for sequencing was PBMCs, taken before TCRalphabeta/CD19-depleted stem cell transplant. These receptors were taken from a child younger than two with acute myeloid leukemia, due to receive a stem cell transplant.

Many counts were recorded for this clonotype. The chain is built from TRBV14 and TRBJ2-2, with 8 positions matching TRBD1. Germline trimming cut 4 bases from V and 4 bases from J; bases unmatched to any gene: 11. The CDR3 has 17 residues. CDR1 is SGHDN, CDR2 FVKESK, per germline. CDR3 in DNA: TGTGCCAGCAGCCCTGGGACAGGCCCACGGGGCACCGGGGAGCTGTTTTTT. It is translated as CASSPGTGPRGTGELFF.

In its sample, this clonotype was seen many times. V and J are TRBV12-3 or TRBV12-4 and TRBJ2-2; D not certain. The CDR3 is 15 residues long. Between the trimmed V and J ends, which lost 3 bases and 6 bases, there was a span of 14 bases. CDR3 protein: CASSFPKGSAGELFF. In nucleotides, the CDR3 is TGTGCCAGCAGTTTTCCAAAGGGATCCGCCGGGGAGCTGTTTTTT.

There are many counts of this clonotype. V and J are TRBV20-1 and TRBJ1-2, with no clear D. This CDR3 is 13 amino acids long. Germline CDR1 reads DFQATT; CDR2 reads SNEGSKA (reference sequence). V was shortened by 5 bases and J by 0 bases, with 10 bases between the two germline ends. The CDR3 nucleotides read TGCAGTGCTCAAGGGTCAGCTAACTATGGCTACACCTTC. Translated: CSAQGSANYGYTF.

This clonotype was counted ten times or more. A junction end diverges from the germline sequence, so it may reflect a read error. The chain carries TRBV11-3 and TRBJ2-1; D might be TRBD1 (6 bases). The length of the CDR3 is 11 residues. Germline CDR1 is SGHNT and CDR2 is YENEEA. The DNA for the CDR3 is TGTGCCAGCAGCTCCGGACAGACGCAGGTCTTC. Its protein product is CASSSGQTQVF.

This clonotype was observed many times. The rearrangement links TRBV19 to TRBJ1-1, with D possibly matching TRBD1 (5 bases). In germline, CDR1 is LNHDA, CDR2 SQIVND (reference sequence). The CDR3 has 15 amino acids. The V gene lost 3 bases and the J gene lost 5 bases, with 16 bases spanning the gap. In DNA, the CDR3 is TGTGCCAGTAGTATCCAGGGAAGGAGGTTTACTGAAGCTTTCTTT. This codes for CASSIQGRRFTEAFF.

This chain connects TRBV5-1 to TRBJ2-1; 8 bases line up with TRBD1. Per germline, CDR1 SGHRS and CDR2 YFSETQ. With 5 bases clipped from V and 8 bases from J, the junction kept 18 bases outside the gene matches. The CDR3 sequence is 17 residues long. The CDR3 is CASRTTLFQDREHEQFF. CDR3 in DNA: TGCGCCAGCAGGACCACCTTATTCCAGGACAGGGAGCATGAGCAGTTCTTC.

This clonotype has at least ten counts. Germline and junction disagree at one end, which may indicate a read error. V and J are TRBV7-7 and TRBJ2-3, with 9 bases matching TRBD1. The CDR3 length is 15 residues. CDR1 is SSHAT, CDR2 FNYEAQ, per germline (reference sequence). Here the CDR3 reads CASSYGTGTGDTQYF. CDR3 bases: TGTGCTAGCAGTTACGGGACAGGGACCGGAGATACGCAGTATTTT.

The CDR3 sequence is CATLGGGDQPQHF. Written as DNA, the CDR3 is TGTGCCACCCTGGGAGGGGGGGATCAGCCCCAGCATTTT. The chain uses TRBV19 and TRBJ1-5; D may be TRBD1 (6 bases). V was trimmed by 10 bases and J by 5 bases, leaving 15 bases between them. The CDR3 totals 13 residues. Germline V gene data show CDR1 as LNHDA and CDR2 as SQIVND (reference sequence).

The table lists this clonotype with many counts. The rearrangement uses TRBV14 and TRBJ1-2, with D possibly matching TRBD1 (5 bases). CDR3 length equals 15 residues. Germline V gene data show CDR1 as SGHDN and CDR2 as FVKESK. Trimming removed 0 bases from V and 3 bases from J, with 11 bases in between. CDR3 sequence (DNA): TGTGCCAGCAGCCAAGAAGCAGGGAAGTACTATGGCTACACCTTC. Translation gives CASSQEAGKYYGYTF.

This clonotype has ten or more counts. The CDR3 nucleotides read TGTGCCGCCGGGGGAGGCTATGGCTACACCTTC. Protein product: CAAGGGYGYTF. The chain has TRBV28 and TRBJ1-2, with D maybe TRBD1 (5 bases). There are 11 residues in the CDR3. Between the trimmed V and J ends, which lost 11 bases and 4 bases, there was a span of 11 bases. From germline, CDR1 is MDHEN and CDR2 SYDVKM.

The CDR3 DNA follows: TGTGCCAGCTCACCCGGGACTAGCGAGCAGTACTTC. Amino acids: CASSPGTSEQYF. This chain uses TRBV18 with TRBJ2-7, with 8 bases identical to TRBD2. The CDR3 extends over 12 amino acids. Germline CDR1 KGHSH, CDR2 LQKENI. J lost 6 bases, V lost 3 bases, and 1 base had no gene match.

In this sample, this clonotype turned up many times. The V and J genes are TRBV20-1 and TRBJ2-3; unclear D gene. V lost 1 base and J lost 6, with 11 bases in between. The CDR3 sequence is 13 residues long. Germline V gene data show CDR1 as DFQATT and CDR2 as SNEGSKA (reference sequence). The CDR3 loop is CSARAPVTDTQYF. In DNA form, the CDR3 reads TGCAGTGCTAGAGCCCCAGTGACTGATACGCAGTATTTT.

There are a few counts of this clonotype. The rearrangement links TRBV5-6 to TRBJ1-1; D perhaps matches TRBD1 (6 bases). Germline assignment: CDR1 SGHDT and CDR2 YYEEEE. Trimming took 4 bases from V and 1 from J, leaving 14 bases between them. CDR3 length: 15 residues. Here the CDR3 reads CASSLRGAGNTEAFF. The DNA of the CDR3 is TGTGCCAGCAGCCTTCGGGGGGCGGGGAACACTGAAGCTTTCTTT.

This clonotype was observed at least ten times. The CDR3 coding sequence is TGCAGTGCTAGAGATCGGGCAGATACGCAGTATTTT. This sequence encodes CSARDRADTQYF. V is TRBV20-1 and J is TRBJ2-3; no firm D call. Germline CDR1 and CDR2: DFQATT and SNEGSKA (reference sequence). The CDR3 length is 12 residues. Trimming left V 0 bases short and J 4 bases short, with 5 bases between.

There are many counts of this clonotype. The rearrangement joins TRBV3-1 to TRBJ2-1; 13 nucleotides agree with TRBD2. The length of the CDR3 is 15 residues. The ends lost 4 bases at V and 8 bases at J; junction bases unmatched: 5. CDR1 is LGHDT and CDR2 is YNNKEL in the germline V gene (reference sequence). CDR3 sequence: CASSPGLAGADEQFF. The CDR3, as DNA: TGTGCCAGCAGCCCCGGACTAGCGGGAGCGGATGAGCAGTTCTTC.

There are many counts of this clonotype. This chain joins TRBV12-3 or TRBV12-4 and TRBJ1-1; no firm D call. With 2 bases removed from V and 0 bases from J, the gap between germline ends came to 19 bases. The CDR3 contains 18 residues. CDR3 region: CASSLIRQRRFLNTEAFF. In DNA, the CDR3 is TGTGCCAGCAGTTTAATCAGACAAAGGAGATTCCTGAACACTGAAGCTTTCTTT.

Ten or more counts support this clonotype. The chain links TRBV20-1 to TRBJ2-5; 10 bases are shared with TRBD2. Germline CDR1 reads DFQATT; CDR2 reads SNEGSKA (reference sequence). The V gene end was trimmed by 5 bases and the J gene end by 9 bases; junction bases not matched to a gene: 9. The CDR3 runs to 13 residues. Here the CDR3 DNA reads TGCAGTGCTTCGCCGGGACTAGCGATGCCCCAGTACTTC. It is translated as CSASPGLAMPQYF.

The sample holds many counts of this clonotype. The V call is TRBV29-1, the J call TRBJ1-1; D not certain. Germline lookup yields CDR1 SQVTM and CDR2 ANQGSEA. The CDR3 contains 11 residues. The ends were cut back, 1 base at V and 4 bases at J, with 4 bases in the middle. The CDR3 DNA is TGCAGCGTTGAAGGGGGCACTGAAGCTTTCTTT. Its translation: CSVEGGTEAFF.

This clonotype occurred many times. This chain connects TRBV9 to TRBJ1-3; D might be TRBD1 (5 bases). The length of the CDR3 is 15 residues. V lost 6 bases to trimming and J lost 1 base, with 14 bases between them. CDR1 and CDR2 (germline): SGDLS, YYNGEE. CDR3 in DNA: TGTGCCAGCACCACAGGTTTTTCTTCTGGAAACACCATATATTTT. This sequence encodes CASTTGFSSGNTIYF.

V usage is TRBV7-2 and J usage is TRBJ2-3; weak D call: TRBD2 (6 bases). V was shortened by 7 bases and J by 1 base, with 12 bases between the two germline ends. The CDR3 loop spans 14 amino acids. Germline lookup yields CDR1 SGHTA and CDR2 FQGNSA. The CDR3 is CASKQRAGTDTQYF. CDR3 bases: TGTGCCAGCAAGCAGCGGGCGGGCACAGATACGCAGTATTTT.

This clonotype was recorded many times. The V and J genes are TRBV4-2 and TRBJ2-3; 7 bases fit TRBD2. V was clipped by 0 bases and J by 10 bases; unmatched bases: 10. Germline lookup yields CDR1 LGHNA and CDR2 YNFKEQ. The CDR3 has 15 residues. The CDR3 loop reads CASSQEESGKSAQYF. CDR3 coding DNA: TGTGCCAGCAGCCAAGAAGAAAGCGGGAAGAGCGCGCAGTATTTT.